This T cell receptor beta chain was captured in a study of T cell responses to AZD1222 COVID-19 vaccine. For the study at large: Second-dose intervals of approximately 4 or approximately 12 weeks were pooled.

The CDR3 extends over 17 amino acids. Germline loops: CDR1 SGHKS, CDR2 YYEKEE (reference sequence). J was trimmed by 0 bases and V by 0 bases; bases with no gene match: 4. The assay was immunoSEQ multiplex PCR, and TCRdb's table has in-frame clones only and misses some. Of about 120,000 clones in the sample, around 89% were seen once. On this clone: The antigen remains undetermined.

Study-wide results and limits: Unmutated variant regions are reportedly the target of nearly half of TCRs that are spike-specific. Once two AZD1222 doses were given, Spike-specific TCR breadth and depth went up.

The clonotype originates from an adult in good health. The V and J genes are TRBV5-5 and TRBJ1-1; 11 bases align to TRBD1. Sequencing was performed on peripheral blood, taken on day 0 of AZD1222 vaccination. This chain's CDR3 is CASSLGTGGSMNTEAFF. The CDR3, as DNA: TGTGCCAGCAGCTTGGGGACAGGGGGCAGCATGAACACTGAAGCTTTCTTT.